The rows below give T cell receptor beta chains drawn from one sample of a study of blood T cell repertoires in COVID-19. Profiled with immunoSEQ multiplex PCR; TCRdb holds only in-frame clones, not every one. The sample contains about 180,000 clones, 88% of which appear only once. Sample: peripheral blood. The receptors originated from a woman under 40 with acute or convalescent COVID-19. Both conserved end residues are part of each CDR3. A D gene is named only where the DNA matches it firmly. A clone size is listed for some rows: how often the clone was seen (once, few, many), or a class if it is expanded.

J	D	size	V	CDR3	DNA
TRBJ2-1	TRBD1	.	TRBV24-1	CATSDSGRRGFREQFF	TGTGCCACCAGTGATTCCGGACGCAGGGGGTTCCGTGAGCAGTTCTTC
TRBJ2-2	.	.	TRBV23-1	CASSPSGGNTGELFF	TGCGCCAGCAGTCCGTCCGGGGGGAACACCGGGGAGCTGTTTTTT
TRBJ2-1	.	.	TRBV5-1	CASSPGGTDEQFF	TGCGCCAGCAGCCCAGGAGGAACCGATGAGCAGTTCTTC
TRBJ1-1	.	.	TRBV5-6	CASKLHLSARITGTTEAFF	TGTGCCAGCAAACTCCACCTCTCCGCACGAATTACAGGGACCACTGAAGCTTTCTTT
TRBJ2-7	.	.	TRBV3-1/TRBV3-2	CASSQVQGINEQYF	TGTGCCAGCAGCCAAGTACAGGGCATCAACGAGCAGTACTTC
TRBJ2-7	.	.	TRBV27	CASSSIRAPFNEQYF	TGTGCCAGCAGTTCCATTAGAGCCCCTTTTAACGAGCAGTACTTC
TRBJ2-1	.	.	TRBV11-2	CASSLGGALFNEQFF	TGTGCCAGCAGCTTAGGCGGTGCGCTATTCAATGAGCAGTTCTTC
TRBJ1-1	.	.	TRBV6-5	CASSASPADTEAFF	TGTGCCAGCAGCGCTTCCCCGGCGGACACTGAAGCTTTCTTT
TRBJ2-5	.	.	TRBV2	CASTGVSGQETQYF	TGTGCCAGCACCGGCGTAAGCGGCCAAGAGACCCAGTACTTC
TRBJ2-3	.	.	TRBV10-1	CASSESAGDTQYF	TGCGCCAGCAGTGAATCGGCGGGAGATACGCAGTATTTT
TRBJ1-4	.	once	TRBV7-9	CASSETEALFF	TGTGCCAGCAGCGAGACTGAGGCGCTGTTTTTT
TRBJ1-1	.	.	TRBV29-1	CSVGGGIEAFF	TGCAGCGTTGGGGGGGGCATCGAAGCTTTCTTT